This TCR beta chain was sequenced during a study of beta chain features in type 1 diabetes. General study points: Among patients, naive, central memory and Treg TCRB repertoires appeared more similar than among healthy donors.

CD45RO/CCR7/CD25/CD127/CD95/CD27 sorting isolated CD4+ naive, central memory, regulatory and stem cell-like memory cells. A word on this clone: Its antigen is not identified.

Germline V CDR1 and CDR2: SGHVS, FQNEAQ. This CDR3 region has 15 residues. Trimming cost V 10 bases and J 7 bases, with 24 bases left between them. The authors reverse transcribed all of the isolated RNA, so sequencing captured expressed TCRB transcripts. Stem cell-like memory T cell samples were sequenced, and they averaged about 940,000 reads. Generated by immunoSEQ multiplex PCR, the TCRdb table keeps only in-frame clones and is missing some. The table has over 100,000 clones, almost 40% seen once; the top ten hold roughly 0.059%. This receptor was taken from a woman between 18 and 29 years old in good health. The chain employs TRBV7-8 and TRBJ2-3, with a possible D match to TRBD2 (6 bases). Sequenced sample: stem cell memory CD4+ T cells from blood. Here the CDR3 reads CAITSFPGEWNTQYF. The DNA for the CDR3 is TGTGCCATCACCAGTTTCCCGGGAGAGTGGAATACGCAGTATTTT.